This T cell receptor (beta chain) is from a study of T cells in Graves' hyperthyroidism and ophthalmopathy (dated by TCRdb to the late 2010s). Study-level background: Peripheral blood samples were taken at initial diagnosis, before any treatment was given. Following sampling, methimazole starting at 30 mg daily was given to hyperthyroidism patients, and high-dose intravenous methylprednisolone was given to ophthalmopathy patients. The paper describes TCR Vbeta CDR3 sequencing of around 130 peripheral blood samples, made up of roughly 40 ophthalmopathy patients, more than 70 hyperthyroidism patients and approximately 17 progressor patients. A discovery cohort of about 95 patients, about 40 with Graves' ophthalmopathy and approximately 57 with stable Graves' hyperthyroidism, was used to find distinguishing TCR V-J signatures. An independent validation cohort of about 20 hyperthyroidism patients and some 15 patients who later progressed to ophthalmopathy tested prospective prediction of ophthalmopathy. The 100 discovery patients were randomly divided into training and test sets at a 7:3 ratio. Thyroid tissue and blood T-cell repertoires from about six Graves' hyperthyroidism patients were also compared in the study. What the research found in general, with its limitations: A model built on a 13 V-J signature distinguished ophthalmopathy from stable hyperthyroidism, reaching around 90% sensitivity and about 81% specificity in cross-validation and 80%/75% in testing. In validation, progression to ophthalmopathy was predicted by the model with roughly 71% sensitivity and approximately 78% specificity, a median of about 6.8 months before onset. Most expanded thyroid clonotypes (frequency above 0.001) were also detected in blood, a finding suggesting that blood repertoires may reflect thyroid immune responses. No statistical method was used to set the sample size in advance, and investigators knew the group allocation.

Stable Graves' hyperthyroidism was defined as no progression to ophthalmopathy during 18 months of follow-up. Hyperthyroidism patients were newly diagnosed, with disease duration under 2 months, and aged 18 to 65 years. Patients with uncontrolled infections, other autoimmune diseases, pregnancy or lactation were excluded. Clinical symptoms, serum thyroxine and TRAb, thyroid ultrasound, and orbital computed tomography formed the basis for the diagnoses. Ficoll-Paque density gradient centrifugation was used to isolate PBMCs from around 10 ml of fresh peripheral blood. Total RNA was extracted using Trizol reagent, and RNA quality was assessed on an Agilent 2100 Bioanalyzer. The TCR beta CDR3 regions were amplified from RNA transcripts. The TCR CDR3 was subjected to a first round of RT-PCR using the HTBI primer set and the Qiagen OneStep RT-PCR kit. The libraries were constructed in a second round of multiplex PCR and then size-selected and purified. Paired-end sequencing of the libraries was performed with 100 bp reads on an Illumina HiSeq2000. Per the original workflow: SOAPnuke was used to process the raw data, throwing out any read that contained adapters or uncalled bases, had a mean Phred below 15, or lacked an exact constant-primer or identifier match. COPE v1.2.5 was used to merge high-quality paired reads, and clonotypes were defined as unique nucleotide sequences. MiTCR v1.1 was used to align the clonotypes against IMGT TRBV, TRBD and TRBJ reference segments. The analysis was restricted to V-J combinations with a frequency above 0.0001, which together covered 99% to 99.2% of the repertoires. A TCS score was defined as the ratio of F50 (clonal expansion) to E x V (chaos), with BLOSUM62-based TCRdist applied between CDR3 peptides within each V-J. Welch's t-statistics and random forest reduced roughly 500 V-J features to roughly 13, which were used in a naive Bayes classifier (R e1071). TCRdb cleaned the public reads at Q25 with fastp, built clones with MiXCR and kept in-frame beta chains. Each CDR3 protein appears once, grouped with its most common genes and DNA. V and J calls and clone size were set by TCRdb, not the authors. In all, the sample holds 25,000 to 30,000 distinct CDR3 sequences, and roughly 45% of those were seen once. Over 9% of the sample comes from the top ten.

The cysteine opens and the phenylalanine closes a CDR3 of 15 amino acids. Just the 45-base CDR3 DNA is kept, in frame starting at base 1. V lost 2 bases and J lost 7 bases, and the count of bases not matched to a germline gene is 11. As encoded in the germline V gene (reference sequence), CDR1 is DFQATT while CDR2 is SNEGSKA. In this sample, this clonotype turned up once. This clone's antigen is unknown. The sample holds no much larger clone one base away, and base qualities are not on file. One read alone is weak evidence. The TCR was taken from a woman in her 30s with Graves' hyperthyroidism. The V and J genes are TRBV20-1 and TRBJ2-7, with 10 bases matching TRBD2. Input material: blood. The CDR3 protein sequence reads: CSARRSLAGVQEQYF. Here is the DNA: TGCAGTGCTAGAAGGAGTCTAGCGGGAGTTCAAGAGCAGTACTTC.